One sample yielded the 5 T cell receptor beta chains listed below, sequenced in a study of blood T cell repertoires in COVID-19. Clones were read by immunoSEQ multiplex PCR, and TCRdb kept only the in-frame ones, dropping some. The table has under 95,000 clones, roughly 78% seen once. Material for sequencing was peripheral blood. These receptors came from a woman of 80 years or more with acute or convalescent COVID-19.

The count of this clone is one. J is TRBJ2-3 and V is TRBV6-6, with 7 bases aligning to TRBD2. The junction had 13 bases not matched to a gene; V was cut back by 8 bases and J by 5 bases. The germline CDR1 and CDR2 sequences are MNHNY and SVGAGI (reference sequence). This CDR3 is 15 amino acids long. This CDR3 reads CASLVGGTRGDTQYF. CDR3 nucleotide sequence: TGTGCCAGCTTGGTGGGGGGGACGCGGGGAGATACGCAGTATTTT.

The chain links TRBV5-1 to TRBJ2-7; TRBD1 aligns across 7 bases. V gave up 4 bases and J gave up 0 bases; unmatched junction bases: 13. The germline CDR1 and CDR2 sequences are SGHRS and YFSETQ. This CDR3 is built from 17 residues. The CDR3 nucleotides read TGCGCCAGCAGCCCCCAACTGACAGGGACCTACTCCTACGAGCAGTACTTC. Its translation: CASSPQLTGTYSYEQYF.

V gene TRBV9 combines with J gene TRBJ2-1, with TRBD1 identical over 7 bases. Looked up from germline, CDR1 is SGDLS and CDR2 is YYNGEE. This CDR3 has 14 residues. Germline trimming cut 4 bases from V and 8 bases from J; bases unmatched to any gene: 9. DNA of the CDR3: TGTGCCAGCAGCATAAACGGACAGGCGGATGAGCAGTTCTTC. This translates into CASSINGQADEQFF.

This clone appeared a few times. The rearrangement links TRBV7-9 to TRBJ1-5; D uncertain. Germline V gene sequence: CDR1 SEHNR, CDR2 FQNEAQ (reference sequence). The CDR3 runs 14 residues. V was cut by 3 bases and J by 9 bases, with 15 bases left in between. The CDR3 DNA follows: TGTGCCAGCAGCTTCATTGAGGGAAGAGGGCCCCAGCATTTT. This sequence encodes CASSFIEGRGPQHF. Filled out from reference TRBV7-9 and TRBJ1-5, the complete variable domain reads DTGVSQNPRHKITKRGQNVTFRCDPISEHNRLYWYRQTLGQGPEFLTYFQNEAQLEKSRLLSDRFSAERPKGSFSTLEIQRTEQGDSAMYLCASSFIEGRGPQHFGDGTRLSIL.

The chain couples TRBV5-4 to TRBJ1-2; no firm D call. V was clipped by 4 bases and J by 4 bases, with 14 bases between them. The length of the CDR3 is 14 residues. In germline, CDR1 is SGHNT, CDR2 YYREEE (reference sequence). The CDR3 spells CASSPGGQAYGYTF. CDR3 DNA: TGTGCCAGCAGCCCTGGCGGGCAGGCCTATGGCTACACCTTC.